This T cell receptor beta chain was profiled in a study of shared clonotypes between healthy human individuals. TCRdb keeps only in-frame clones here, not all; method: immunoSEQ multiplex PCR. The sample holds 950,000 to 1,300,000 clones; 65% to 80% are singletons and the top ten take approximately 1.5%. The CDR3 contains 16 residues. Looked up from germline, CDR1 is LGHNA and CDR2 is YSLEER. The V segment lost 0 bases and the J segment 4 bases; nucleotides outside the gene matches: 9. The receptor was isolated from a man in his late teens or twenties in good health. The sample taken for sequencing was memory CD4+ T cells sorted from blood. Subset reported: CD45RA-negative fraction. V and J are TRBV4-3 and TRBJ2-7, with 7 bases aligning to TRBD2. DNA of the CDR3: TGCGCCAGCAGCCAAGATTGGGGCGGGCGGGAGTACGAGCAGTACTTC. Translating gives CASSQDWGGREYEQYF.